The present T cell receptor beta chain was sequenced within a study of shared clonotypes between healthy human individuals. About the study: Ranging from 18 to 49 in age, donors were two women and a few men. General observations from the study: Clonotype sharing among donors likely depends on sequencing depth.

Assay used: immunoSEQ multiplex PCR; TCRdb lists only in-frame clones, some missing. In the table there are 1,400,000 or so clones, about 98.5% of which are singletons. The CDR3 has 15 residues. Trimming left V 7 bases short and J 6 bases short, with 19 bases between. Germline values: CDR1 LNHDA, CDR2 SQIVND (reference sequence). As to this clone: The antigen remains undetermined.

The sample taken for sequencing was naive CD4+ T cells sorted from blood. Subset in this sample: CD45RA+ positively selected. The sequence derives from a young man in good health. The chain joins TRBV19 to TRBJ1-5; maybe TRBD1 (5 bases). The CDR3 sequence: CASTRGNSEGQPQHF. The CDR3 coding sequence is TGTGCCAGTACGCGGGGGAACAGTGAAGGTCAGCCCCAGCATTTT. The full variable domain, completed using reference TRBV19 and TRBJ1-5, is DGGITQSPKYLFRKEGQNVTLSCEQNLNHDAMYWYRQDPGQGLRLIYYSQIVNDFQKGDIAEGYSVSREKKESFPLTVTSAQKNPTAFYLCASTRGNSEGQPQHFGDGTRLSIL.